This is a list of T cell receptor beta chains from one sample in a study of T cell repertoires in cytomegalovirus infection. For these receptors, no antigen is known. TCRdb fed the reads into MiXCR, producing one record per CDR3 protein. The sample lists about 830,000 distinct CDR3 sequences, approximately 30% occurring once. The specimen was cultured CD8+ T cells from PBMCs, collected from culture after CMV antigen stimulation. Receptors originate from a human donor in good health (CMV status not recorded). Some clones in this sample may be carry-over from other donors' samples. The CDR3 runs from the conserved cysteine through the conserved F or W. The order of the fields is V gene, D gene, J gene, clone size, CDR3 protein, CDR3 DNA. D genes are given only for firm matches. Expanded clones get a size class; other rows say once, few or many, or leave the size out.

v_gene: TRBV4-1; d_gene: TRBD2; j_gene: TRBJ2-1; abundance: once; CDR3aa: CASSQDSGTSSYNEQFF; CDR3nt: TGCGCCAGCAGCCAAGATAGCGGGACGAGCTCCTACAATGAGCAGTTCTTC
v_gene: TRBV4-2; d_gene: .; j_gene: TRBJ2-1; abundance: .; CDR3aa: CASETDNEQFF; CDR3nt: TGTGCCAGCGAGACAGACAATGAGCAGTTCTTC
v_gene: TRBV6-5; d_gene: .; j_gene: TRBJ2-5; abundance: many; CDR3aa: CASSRTAAGKETQYF; CDR3nt: TGTGCCAGCAGTAGGACAGCCGCTGGTAAAGAGACCCAGTACTTC
v_gene: TRBV29-1; d_gene: TRBD2; j_gene: TRBJ2-2; abundance: .; CDR3aa: CSVDSGGHTGELFF; CDR3nt: TGCAGCGTTGATTCGGGGGGGCACACCGGGGAGCTGTTTTTT
v_gene: TRBV11-3; d_gene: .; j_gene: TRBJ2-5; abundance: few; CDR3aa: CASSLGPAPQETQYF; CDR3nt: TGTGCCAGCAGCTTAGGTCCTGCTCCTCAAGAGACCCAGTACTTC
v_gene: TRBV5-6; d_gene: .; j_gene: TRBJ1-3; abundance: .; CDR3aa: CTSSLGNSGNTIYF; CDR3nt: TGTACCAGCAGCCTCGGAAACTCTGGAAACACCATATATTTT
v_gene: TRBV7-6; d_gene: .; j_gene: TRBJ1-4; abundance: .; CDR3aa: CASSSSQGSEKLFF; CDR3nt: TGTGCCAGCAGCTCATCGCAGGGGTCTGAAAAACTGTTTTTT
v_gene: TRBV4-1; d_gene: .; j_gene: TRBJ1-5; abundance: few; CDR3aa: CASSQGAGHNQPQHF; CDR3nt: TGCGCCAGCAGCCAAGGGGCAGGGCACAATCAGCCCCAGCATTTT
v_gene: TRBV2; d_gene: .; j_gene: TRBJ2-7; abundance: .; CDR3aa: CASLFTGVKYEQYF; CDR3nt: TGTGCCAGCCTGTTCACGGGGGTGAAATACGAGCAGTACTTC
v_gene: TRBV27; d_gene: TRBD2; j_gene: TRBJ2-6; abundance: .; CDR3aa: CASSIGGGYGANVLTF; CDR3nt: TGTGCCAGCAGTATCGGGGGGGGGTATGGGGCCAACGTCCTGACTTTC
v_gene: TRBV7-8; d_gene: TRBD1; j_gene: TRBJ1-1; abundance: .; CDR3aa: CASSPRVGTGGTEAFF; CDR3nt: TGTGCCAGCAGCCCCAGGGTGGGGACAGGGGGTACTGAAGCTTTCTTT
v_gene: TRBV9; d_gene: TRBD1; j_gene: TRBJ2-4; abundance: once; CDR3aa: CASSERQGEDIQYF; CDR3nt: TGTGCCAGCAGTGAACGACAGGGGGAGGACATTCAGTACTTC
v_gene: TRBV4-1; d_gene: .; j_gene: TRBJ2-1; abundance: once; CDR3aa: CASSQEWGPRNEQFF; CDR3nt: TGCGCCAGCAGCCAAGAGTGGGGGCCTAGAAATGAGCAGTTCTTC
v_gene: TRBV7-9; d_gene: TRBD2; j_gene: TRBJ2-1; abundance: many; CDR3aa: CASSLEPWTSGDNEQFF; CDR3nt: TGTGCCAGCAGCTTAGAGCCCTGGACTAGCGGGGACAATGAGCAGTTCTTC
v_gene: TRBV7-6; d_gene: TRBD2; j_gene: TRBJ2-1; abundance: .; CDR3aa: CASSLNSGGGSYNEQFF; CDR3nt: TGTGCCAGCAGCTTAAATAGCGGGGGGGGCTCCTACAATGAGCAGTTCTTC
v_gene: TRBV6-1; d_gene: .; j_gene: TRBJ2-4; abundance: .; CDR3aa: CASSEAGGTLAKNIQYF; CDR3nt: TGTGCCAGCAGTGAAGCTGGAGGGACTTTAGCCAAAAACATTCAGTACTTC
v_gene: TRBV7-9; d_gene: .; j_gene: TRBJ1-1; abundance: many; CDR3aa: CASSLKGMNTEAFF; CDR3nt: TGTGCCAGCAGCTTAAAGGGCATGAACACTGAAGCTTTCTTT
v_gene: TRBV7-8; d_gene: TRBD2; j_gene: TRBJ2-5; abundance: few; CDR3aa: CASRLWGGGQETQYF; CDR3nt: TGTGCCAGCAGGCTTTGGGGGGGGGGCCAAGAGACCCAGTACTTC
v_gene: TRBV6-2/TRBV6-3; d_gene: .; j_gene: TRBJ1-3; abundance: few; CDR3aa: CASSYGQNGLPGNTIYF; CDR3nt: TGTGCCAGCAGTTACGGGCAGAACGGTCTTCCTGGAAACACCATATATTTT
v_gene: TRBV6-1; d_gene: .; j_gene: TRBJ1-2; abundance: few; CDR3aa: CASSSTAVYGYTF; CDR3nt: TGTGCCAGCTCGTCAACAGCCGTCTATGGCTACACCTTC
v_gene: TRBV11-3; d_gene: TRBD1; j_gene: TRBJ2-4; abundance: few; CDR3aa: CASSFSGTGKNIQYF; CDR3nt: TGTGCCAGCAGCTTTTCCGGGACAGGGAAAAACATTCAGTACTTC
v_gene: TRBV7-6; d_gene: .; j_gene: TRBJ1-1; abundance: many; CDR3aa: CASSYPGAEAFF; CDR3nt: TGTGCCAGCAGCTACCCAGGCGCTGAAGCTTTCTTT
v_gene: TRBV4-1; d_gene: .; j_gene: TRBJ2-5; abundance: .; CDR3aa: CASSQEQETQYF; CDR3nt: TGCGCCAGCAGCCAAGAACAAGAGACCCAGTACTTC
v_gene: TRBV7-2; d_gene: .; j_gene: TRBJ1-6; abundance: many; CDR3aa: CASSFGPHYNSPLHF; CDR3nt: TGTGCCAGCAGCTTTGGACCGCACTATAATTCACCCCTCCACTTT
v_gene: TRBV7-9; d_gene: .; j_gene: TRBJ2-4; abundance: .; CDR3aa: CASSLYPMAGEGAKNIQYF; CDR3nt: TGTGCCAGCAGCTTATACCCCATGGCAGGCGAGGGGGCCAAAAACATTCAGTACTTC
v_gene: TRBV12-3/TRBV12-4; d_gene: .; j_gene: TRBJ1-3; abundance: many; CDR3aa: CASSPWDSGNTIYF; CDR3nt: TGTGCCAGCAGCCCGTGGGACTCTGGAAACACCATATATTTT
v_gene: TRBV7-3; d_gene: .; j_gene: TRBJ1-5; abundance: .; CDR3aa: CASSGRDMDSNQPQHF; CDR3nt: TGTGCCAGCAGCGGAAGGGACATGGATAGCAATCAGCCCCAGCATTTT
v_gene: TRBV2; d_gene: .; j_gene: TRBJ1-2; abundance: .; CDR3aa: CASSDTIRRQGNGGYTF; CDR3nt: TGTGCCAGCAGTGATACGATACGGCGGCAGGGCAACGGCGGCTACACCTTC
v_gene: TRBV7-9; d_gene: TRBD1; j_gene: TRBJ2-5; abundance: few; CDR3aa: CASSSGQARETQYF; CDR3nt: TGTGCCAGCAGCTCGGGACAGGCTAGAGAGACCCAGTACTTC
v_gene: TRBV15; d_gene: .; j_gene: TRBJ2-7; abundance: .; CDR3aa: CATSRDLGPGYEQYF; CDR3nt: TGTGCCACCAGCAGAGATCTCGGGCCTGGCTACGAGCAGTACTTC
v_gene: TRBV7-9; d_gene: TRBD2; j_gene: TRBJ2-5; abundance: .; CDR3aa: CASSIASGGSPETQYF; CDR3nt: TGTGCCAGCAGCATCGCTAGCGGGGGGTCCCCAGAGACCCAGTACTTC
v_gene: TRBV11-3; d_gene: .; j_gene: TRBJ2-1; abundance: few; CDR3aa: CASSLWGDPDNEQFF; CDR3nt: TGTGCCAGCAGCTTATGGGGGGACCCGGACAATGAGCAGTTCTTC
v_gene: TRBV19; d_gene: .; j_gene: TRBJ1-2; abundance: .; CDR3aa: CASSVGQHLNYGYTF; CDR3nt: TGTGCCAGTAGTGTCGGACAGCATCTTAACTATGGCTACACCTTC
v_gene: TRBV7-3; d_gene: TRBD1; j_gene: TRBJ2-1; abundance: many; CDR3aa: CASSPKGQSSYNEQFF; CDR3nt: TGTGCCAGCAGCCCGAAGGGACAGAGCTCCTACAATGAGCAGTTCTTC
v_gene: TRBV6-2/TRBV6-3; d_gene: .; j_gene: TRBJ2-5; abundance: .; CDR3aa: CASSVHRDSGRETQYF; CDR3nt: TGTGCCAGCAGTGTCCACCGGGACAGCGGGAGAGAGACCCAGTACTTC
v_gene: TRBV20-1; d_gene: TRBD1; j_gene: TRBJ1-5; abundance: .; CDR3aa: CSATDRESLEQPQHF; CDR3nt: TGCAGTGCTACAGACAGGGAGTCTTTAGAGCAGCCCCAGCATTTT
v_gene: TRBV7-2; d_gene: .; j_gene: TRBJ2-3; abundance: many; CDR3aa: CASSLSELAPTDTQYF; CDR3nt: TGTGCCAGCAGCTTAAGTGAGCTAGCGCCCACAGATACGCAGTATTTT
v_gene: TRBV5-1; d_gene: .; j_gene: TRBJ1-6; abundance: .; CDR3aa: CASSRGGVSYNSPLHF; CDR3nt: TGCGCCAGCAGCCGAGGGGGGGTGAGTTATAATTCACCCCTCCACTTT
v_gene: TRBV5-6; d_gene: .; j_gene: TRBJ2-1; abundance: .; CDR3aa: CASGVGEQFF; CDR3nt: TGTGCCAGTGGTGTTGGTGAGCAGTTCTTC
v_gene: TRBV6-5; d_gene: .; j_gene: TRBJ2-4; abundance: .; CDR3aa: CASRGGGVAKNIQYF; CDR3nt: TGTGCCAGCAGGGGTGGAGGAGTAGCCAAAAACATTCAGTACTTC
v_gene: TRBV7-9; d_gene: .; j_gene: TRBJ2-1; abundance: many; CDR3aa: CASSLRFGPGDSNEQFF; CDR3nt: TGTGCCAGCAGCTTACGATTCGGCCCGGGAGACAGCAATGAGCAGTTCTTC
v_gene: TRBV12-3/TRBV12-4; d_gene: .; j_gene: TRBJ1-1; abundance: .; CDR3aa: CASSSTWGMNTEAFF; CDR3nt: TGTGCCAGCAGCTCCACCTGGGGGATGAACACTGAAGCTTTCTTT
v_gene: TRBV6-5; d_gene: TRBD1; j_gene: TRBJ2-2; abundance: .; CDR3aa: CASSYTGTVANTGELFF; CDR3nt: TGTGCCAGCAGTTACACCGGGACAGTCGCGAACACCGGGGAGCTGTTTTTT
v_gene: TRBV6-1; d_gene: TRBD1; j_gene: TRBJ2-7; abundance: .; CDR3aa: CASSDGDRGRSYEQYF; CDR3nt: TGTGCCAGCAGTGATGGGGACAGGGGTCGCTCCTACGAGCAGTACTTC
v_gene: TRBV6-1; d_gene: .; j_gene: TRBJ1-5; abundance: .; CDR3aa: CVSSEASVYSNQPQHF; CDR3nt: TGTGTCAGCAGTGAAGCGTCAGTCTATAGCAATCAGCCCCAGCATTTT
v_gene: TRBV7-6; d_gene: TRBD2; j_gene: TRBJ2-2; abundance: .; CDR3aa: CASNLLETSGVANTGELFF; CDR3nt: TGTGCCAGCAACCTCTTAGAGACTAGCGGGGTAGCGAACACCGGGGAGCTGTTTTTT
v_gene: TRBV29-1; d_gene: .; j_gene: TRBJ2-1; abundance: few; CDR3aa: CSVDGPRINEQFF; CDR3nt: TGCAGCGTTGATGGCCCGAGGATCAATGAGCAGTTCTTC
v_gene: TRBV6-5; d_gene: .; j_gene: TRBJ1-3; abundance: few; CDR3aa: CASSTRTQRLSGNTIYF; CDR3nt: TGTGCCAGCAGTACCCGGACTCAAAGACTCTCTGGAAACACCATATATTTT
v_gene: TRBV7-8; d_gene: TRBD1; j_gene: TRBJ1-3; abundance: .; CDR3aa: CASRLTGTESSGNTIYF; CDR3nt: TGTGCCAGCAGGCTCACCGGGACAGAGAGCTCTGGAAACACCATATATTTT
v_gene: TRBV5-5; d_gene: TRBD1; j_gene: TRBJ1-5; abundance: .; CDR3aa: CASSLGQDSNQPQHF; CDR3nt: TGTGCCAGCAGCCTGGGACAGGATAGCAATCAGCCCCAGCATTTT
v_gene: TRBV5-1; d_gene: .; j_gene: TRBJ2-7; abundance: few; CDR3aa: CASRWDDEQYF; CDR3nt: TGCGCCAGCAGGTGGGATGACGAGCAGTACTTC
v_gene: TRBV7-6; d_gene: .; j_gene: TRBJ2-2; abundance: .; CDR3aa: CASSLGRGVGELFF; CDR3nt: TGTGCCAGCAGCTTAGGGCGGGGAGTCGGGGAGCTGTTTTTT
v_gene: TRBV5-1; d_gene: .; j_gene: TRBJ1-1; abundance: few; CDR3aa: CASQDRPGVTEAFF; CDR3nt: TGCGCCAGCCAAGACAGACCGGGCGTGACTGAAGCTTTCTTT